This TCR beta chain is drawn from a study of regulatory T cells in long-lasting Graves disease. Study overall: Over 5 years on antithyroid drugs plus positive TSH receptor antibodies marked Graves' disease as persistent. Study results and limitations: Persistent cases of Graves' showed reduced TCR diversity relative to newly diagnosed patients. Persistent disease preferred TRBV28, TRBJ1-2 and TRBJ2-5.

With 4 bases clipped from V and 5 bases from J, the junction kept 5 bases outside the gene matches. The CDR3 totals 14 residues. The germline V gene encodes CDR1 DFQATT and CDR2 SNEGSKA (reference sequence). To make TCR beta libraries, researchers used iRepertoire HTBI primers and Arm-PCR of CDR3 regions. Using its own MiXCR run on the multiplex PCR reads, TCRdb lists one record per CDR3 protein. The sample includes 350,000 to 450,000 distinct CDR3 sequences, less than 25% seen only once; the top ten take less than 25%. The time point here: persistent/refractory GD, antithyroid drugs over 5 years with positive TRAb. Extracted RNA from PBMCs served as the source of the TCR library. Staff took around 9.7 milliliters of peripheral blood and put it into EDTA tubes. Concerning this clonotype itself: The antigen is unknown.

The source is a female donor with Graves disease. The material was peripheral blood mononuclear cells (PBMCs), obtained when the disease was refractory, from a patient treated with antithyroid drugs. This chain joins TRBV20-1 and TRBJ2-7; 13 bases agree with TRBD2. The CDR3 DNA sequence: TGCAGTGCTACCCGGACTAGCGGGAGACACGAGCAGTACTTC. Encoded protein: CSATRTSGRHEQYF.